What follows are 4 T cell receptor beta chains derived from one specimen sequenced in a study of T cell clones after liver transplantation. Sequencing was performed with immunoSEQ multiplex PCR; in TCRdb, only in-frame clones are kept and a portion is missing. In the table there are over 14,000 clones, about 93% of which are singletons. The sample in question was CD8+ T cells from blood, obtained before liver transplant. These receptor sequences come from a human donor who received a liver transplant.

The CDR3 protein is CASIFGTGSHEQYF. CDR3 nucleotide sequence: TGTGCCAGCATTTTCGGGACAGGGAGCCACGAGCAGTACTTC. The chain employs TRBV6-1 and TRBJ2-7, with 9 bases identical to TRBD1. The CDR3 length is 14 residues. After removal of 7 bases from V and 5 bases from J, the junction contained 9 bases not matched to a gene. The germline gives CDR1 MNHNS, CDR2 SASEGT.

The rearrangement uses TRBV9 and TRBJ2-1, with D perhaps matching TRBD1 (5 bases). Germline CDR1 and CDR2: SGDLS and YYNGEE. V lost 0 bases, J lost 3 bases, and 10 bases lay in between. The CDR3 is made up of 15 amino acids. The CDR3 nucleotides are TGTGCCAGCAGCGTAGCTGTCCAGGGCTACAATGAGCAGTTCTTC. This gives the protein CASSVAVQGYNEQFF.

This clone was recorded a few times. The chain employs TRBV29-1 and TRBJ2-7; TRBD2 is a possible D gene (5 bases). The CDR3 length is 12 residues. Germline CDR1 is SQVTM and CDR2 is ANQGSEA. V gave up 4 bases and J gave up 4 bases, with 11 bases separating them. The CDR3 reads CSVVSERYEQYF. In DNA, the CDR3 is TGCAGCGTTGTCAGCGAGCGGTACGAGCAGTACTTC.

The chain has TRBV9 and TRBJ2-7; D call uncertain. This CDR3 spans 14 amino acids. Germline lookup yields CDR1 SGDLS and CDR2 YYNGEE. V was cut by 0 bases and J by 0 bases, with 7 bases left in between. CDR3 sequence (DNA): TGTGCCAGCAGCGTAGGCGACATCTCCTACGAGCAGTACTTC. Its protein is CASSVGDISYEQYF.